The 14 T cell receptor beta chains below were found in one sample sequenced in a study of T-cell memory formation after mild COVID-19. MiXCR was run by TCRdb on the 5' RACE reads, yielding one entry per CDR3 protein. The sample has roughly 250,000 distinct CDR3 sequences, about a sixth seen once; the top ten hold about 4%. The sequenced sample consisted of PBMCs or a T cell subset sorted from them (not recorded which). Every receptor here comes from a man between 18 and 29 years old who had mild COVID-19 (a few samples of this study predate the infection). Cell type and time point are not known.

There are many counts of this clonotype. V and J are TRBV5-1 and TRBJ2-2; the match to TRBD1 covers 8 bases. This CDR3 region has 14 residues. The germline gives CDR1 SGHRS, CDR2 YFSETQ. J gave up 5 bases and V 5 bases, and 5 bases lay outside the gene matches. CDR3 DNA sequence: TGCGCCAGCAGACCGGACAGGGAAACCGGGGAGCTGTTTTTT. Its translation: CASRPDRETGELFF.

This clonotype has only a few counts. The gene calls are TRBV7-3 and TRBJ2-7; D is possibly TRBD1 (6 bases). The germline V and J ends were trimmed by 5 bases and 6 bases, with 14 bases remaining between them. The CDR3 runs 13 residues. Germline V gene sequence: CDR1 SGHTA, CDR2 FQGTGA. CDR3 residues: CASSVSQGFEQYF. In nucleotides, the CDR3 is TGTGCCAGCAGCGTATCACAGGGCTTCGAGCAGTACTTC.

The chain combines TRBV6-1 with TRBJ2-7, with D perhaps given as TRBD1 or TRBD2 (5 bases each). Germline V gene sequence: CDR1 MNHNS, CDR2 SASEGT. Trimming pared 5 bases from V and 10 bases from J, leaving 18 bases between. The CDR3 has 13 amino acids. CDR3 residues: CASSTIQVPGQYV. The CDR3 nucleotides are TGTGCCAGCAGTACCATACAGGTACCGGGACAGTACGTC.

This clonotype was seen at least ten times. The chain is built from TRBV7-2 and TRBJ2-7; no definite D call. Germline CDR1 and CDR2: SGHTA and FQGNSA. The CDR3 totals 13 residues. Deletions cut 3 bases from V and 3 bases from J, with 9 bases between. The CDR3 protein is CASSFGLGYEQYV. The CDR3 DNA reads TGTGCCAGCAGCTTTGGGCTGGGCTACGAGCAGTACGTC.

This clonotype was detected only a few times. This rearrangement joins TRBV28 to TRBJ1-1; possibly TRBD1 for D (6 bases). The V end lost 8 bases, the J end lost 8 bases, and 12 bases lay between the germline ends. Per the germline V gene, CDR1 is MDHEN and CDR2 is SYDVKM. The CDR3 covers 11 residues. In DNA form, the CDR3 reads TGTGCCAGCGGAACCGGACAGGAAGCTTTCTTT. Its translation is CASGTGQEAFF.

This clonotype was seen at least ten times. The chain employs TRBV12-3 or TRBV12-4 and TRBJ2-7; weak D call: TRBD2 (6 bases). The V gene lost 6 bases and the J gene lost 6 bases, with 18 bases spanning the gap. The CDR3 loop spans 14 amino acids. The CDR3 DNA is TGTGCCAGCAGCCTTGGCGGGACCGGGCCCGAGCAGTACTTC. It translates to CASSLGGTGPEQYF.

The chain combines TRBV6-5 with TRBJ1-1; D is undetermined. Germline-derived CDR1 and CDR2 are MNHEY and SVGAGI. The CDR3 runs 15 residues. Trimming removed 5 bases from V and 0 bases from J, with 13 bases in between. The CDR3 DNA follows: TGTGCCAGCAGTCCCTACCGACGGTTGAACACTGAAGCTTTCTTT. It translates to CASSPYRRLNTEAFF.

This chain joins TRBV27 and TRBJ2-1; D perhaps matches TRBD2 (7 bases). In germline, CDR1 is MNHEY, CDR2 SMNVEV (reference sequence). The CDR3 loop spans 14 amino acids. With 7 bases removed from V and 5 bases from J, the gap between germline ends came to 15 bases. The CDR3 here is CASTRRGANNEQFF. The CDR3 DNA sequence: TGTGCCAGCACCCGCCGGGGGGCCAACAATGAGCAGTTCTTC.

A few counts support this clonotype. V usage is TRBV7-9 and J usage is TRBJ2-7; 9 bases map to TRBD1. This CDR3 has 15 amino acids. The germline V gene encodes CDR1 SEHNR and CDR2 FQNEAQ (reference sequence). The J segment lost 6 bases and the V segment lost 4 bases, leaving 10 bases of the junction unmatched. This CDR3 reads CASSSGQGGFGEQYV. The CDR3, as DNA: TGTGCCAGCAGCTCGGGACAGGGAGGGTTTGGCGAGCAGTACGTC.

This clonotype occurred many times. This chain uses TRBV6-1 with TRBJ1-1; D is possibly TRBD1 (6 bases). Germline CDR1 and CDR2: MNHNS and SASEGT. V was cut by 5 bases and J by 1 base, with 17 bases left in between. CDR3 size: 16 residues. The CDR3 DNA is TGTGCCAGCAGTCCGTTGGGGGGGCGAGGGAACACTGAAGCTTTCTTT. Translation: CASSPLGGRGNTEAFF.

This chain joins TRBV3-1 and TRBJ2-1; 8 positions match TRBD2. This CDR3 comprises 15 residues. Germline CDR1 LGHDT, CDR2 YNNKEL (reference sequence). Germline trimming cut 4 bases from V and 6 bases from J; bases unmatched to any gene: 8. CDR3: CASSPNPGGANEQFF. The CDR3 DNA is TGTGCCAGCAGCCCGAACCCCGGGGGGGCCAATGAGCAGTTCTTC.

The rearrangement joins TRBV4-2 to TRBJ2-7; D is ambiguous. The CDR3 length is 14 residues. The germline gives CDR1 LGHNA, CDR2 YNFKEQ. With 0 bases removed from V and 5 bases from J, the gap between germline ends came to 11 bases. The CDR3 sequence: CASSQEYGPDEQYF. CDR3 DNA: TGTGCCAGCAGCCAAGAGTATGGCCCGGACGAGCAGTACTTC.

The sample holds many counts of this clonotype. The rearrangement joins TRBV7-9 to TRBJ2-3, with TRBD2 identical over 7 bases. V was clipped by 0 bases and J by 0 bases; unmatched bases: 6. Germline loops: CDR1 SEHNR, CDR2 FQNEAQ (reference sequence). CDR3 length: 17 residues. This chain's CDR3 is CASSLAWASGSTDTQYF. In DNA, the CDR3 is TGTGCCAGCAGCTTAGCGTGGGCTAGCGGCAGCACAGATACGCAGTATTTT. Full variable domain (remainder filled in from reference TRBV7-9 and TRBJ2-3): DTGVSQNPRHKITKRGQNVTFRCDPISEHNRLYWYRQTLGQGPEFLTYFQNEAQLEKSRLLSDRFSAERPKGSFSTLEIQRTEQGDSAMYLCASSLAWASGSTDTQYFGPGTRLTVL.

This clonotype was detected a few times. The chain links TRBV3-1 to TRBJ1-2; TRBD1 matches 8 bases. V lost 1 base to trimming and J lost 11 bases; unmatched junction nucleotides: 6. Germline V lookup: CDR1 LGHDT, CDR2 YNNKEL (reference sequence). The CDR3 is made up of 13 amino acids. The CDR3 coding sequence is TGTGCCAGCAGCCAAGCGACAGGGGTAGTATACACCTTC. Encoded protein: CASSQATGVVYTF.